The 2 T cell receptor beta chains reported below all come from one sample, sequenced in a study of blood T cell repertoires in COVID-19. Libraries were prepared by immunoSEQ multiplex PCR; TCRdb keeps only in-frame clonotypes and omits some of them. Here the sample spans some 240,000 clones, around 83% being singletons. The sample comprised peripheral blood. These TCRs come from an older woman with active or convalescent COVID-19.

Worth noting for this clone: Distinct nucleotide sequences in the sample also encode this CDR3. This chain uses TRBV19 with TRBJ2-2, with 11 bases aligning to TRBD2. The CDR3 is 18 residues long. Germline lookup yields CDR1 LNHDA and CDR2 SQIVND (reference sequence). V lost 10 bases to trimming and J lost 4 bases; unmatched junction nucleotides: 17. The CDR3 nucleotides read TGTGCCACCCACATCGGGGTAGCGGGGGGGCGGGGCACCGGGGAGCTGTTTTTT. This codes for CATHIGVAGGRGTGELFF. The full variable domain, in which reference TRBV19 and TRBJ2-2 provide the parts outside the CDR3, is DGGITQSPKYLFRKEGQNVTLSCEQNLNHDAMYWYRQDPGQGLRLIYYSQIVNDFQKGDIAEGYSVSREKKESFPLTVTSAQKNPTAFYLCATHIGVAGGRGTGELFFGEGSRLTVL.

The chain couples TRBV3-1 (or the pseudogene TRBV3-2) to TRBJ1-1; D uncertain. CDR1 and CDR2 (germline): LGHDT, YNNKEL (reference sequence). Between the trimmed V and J ends, which lost 0 bases and 1 base, there was a span of 9 bases. The length of the CDR3 is 15 residues. The CDR3 loop reads CASSQDRGRNTEAFF. CDR3 DNA: TGTGCCAGCAGCCAAGATCGCGGCAGGAACACTGAAGCTTTCTTT.